Below, 8 T cell receptor beta chains from the same sample are listed, as sequenced in a study of T-cell reconstitution after alpha-beta-depleted transplantation in children. As it was prepared, the TCRbeta library received unique molecular identifiers. Via MiXCR, TCRdb re-called the PCR reads, giving one row per CDR3 protein. The data contain hundreds of thousands of distinct CDR3 sequences, around a third of them seen just once; the ten biggest clones take up around 2.3%. Material: PBMCs from the stem cell graft donor, obtained from the stem cell graft. All receptors come from a human donor who donated a stem cell graft to a child with aplastic anemia.

The chain carries TRBV7-2 and TRBJ1-5, with 9 bases fitting TRBD1. V gave up 6 bases and J gave up 9 bases; unmatched junction bases: 6. Germline V gene data show CDR1 as SGHTA and CDR2 as FQGNSA. CDR3 length: 13 amino acids. CDR3 sequence: CASSRQGVGPQHF. The CDR3 DNA reads as TGTGCCAGCAGTCGACAGGGGGTTGGGCCCCAGCATTTT.

This sequence joins TRBV5-8 and TRBJ1-3, with D possibly TRBD1 on 6 matching bases. The CDR3 is 15 amino acids. Per germline, CDR1 SGHTS and CDR2 YDEGEE. With 4 bases removed from V and 0 bases from J, the gap between germline ends came to 11 bases. The CDR3 DNA is TGTGCCAGCAGCAAAGGACAGCCCTCTGGAAACACCATATATTTT. This gives the protein CASSKGQPSGNTIYF.

The CDR3 coding sequence is TGTGCCTGGAGTGTACTTAGGGGGGCAGAGACGACCTTC. This translates into CAWSVLRGAETTF. The chain couples TRBV30 to TRBJ1-2; D might be TRBD1 (6 bases). This CDR3 region has 13 residues. Germline lookup yields CDR1 GTSNPN and CDR2 SVGIG (reference sequence). Trimming left V 0 bases short and J 14 bases short, with 19 bases between.

The sample holds a few counts of this clonotype. The chain employs TRBV11-2 and TRBJ2-5, with TRBD1 identical over 8 bases. Germline CDR1 SGHAT, CDR2 FQNNGV. The J segment lost 5 bases and the V segment lost 5 bases, leaving 7 bases of the junction unmatched. This CDR3 is built from 14 residues. In nucleotides, the CDR3 is TGTGCCAGCAGCCGTTCAGGGGGCCGGGAGACCCAGTACTTC. Its protein product is CASSRSGGRETQYF.

The V gene is TRBV27, the J gene TRBJ2-7; 7 bases are a match to TRBD2. Losses at the gene ends were 6 bases for V and 5 bases for J; bases not matched to a gene: 16. Germline V gives CDR1 MNHEY, CDR2 SMNVEV (reference sequence). This CDR3 region has 16 residues. CDR3 sequence reads: CASRGGFCGRWHEQYF. CDR3 in DNA: TGTGCCAGCAGGGGAGGCTTTTGCGGGAGATGGCACGAGCAGTACTTC.

This clonotype turned up a few times. This chain joins TRBV6-1 and TRBJ1-2, with no clear D. Trimming removed 0 bases from V and 0 bases from J, with 5 bases in between. Looked up from germline, CDR1 is MNHNS and CDR2 is SASEGT. The CDR3 consists of 14 residues. CDR3 nucleotide sequence: TGTGCCAGCAGTGAAGCAGTAGCTAACTATGGCTACACCTTC. This sequence encodes CASSEAVANYGYTF.

The chain joins TRBV5-4 to TRBJ2-3; D might be TRBD2 (5 bases). The CDR3 spans 15 residues. CDR1 SGHNT and CDR2 YYREEE come from the germline V gene (reference sequence). The V gene lost 2 bases and the J gene lost 0 bases, with 10 bases spanning the gap. In nucleotides, the CDR3 is TGTGCCAGCAGCTTAGGAGGTCTTAGCACAGATACGCAGTATTTT. This encodes CASSLGGLSTDTQYF.

The chain is built from TRBV29-1 and TRBJ2-7; 8 bases match TRBD1. CDR1 is SQVTM and CDR2 is ANQGSEA in the germline V gene. J gave up 9 bases and V 3 bases, and 13 bases lay outside the gene matches. The CDR3 is 14 amino acids. CDR3 sequence reads: CSVEIYTRGQGQYF. The CDR3 nucleotides read TGCAGCGTTGAGATCTACACCAGGGGGCAGGGGCAGTACTTC.